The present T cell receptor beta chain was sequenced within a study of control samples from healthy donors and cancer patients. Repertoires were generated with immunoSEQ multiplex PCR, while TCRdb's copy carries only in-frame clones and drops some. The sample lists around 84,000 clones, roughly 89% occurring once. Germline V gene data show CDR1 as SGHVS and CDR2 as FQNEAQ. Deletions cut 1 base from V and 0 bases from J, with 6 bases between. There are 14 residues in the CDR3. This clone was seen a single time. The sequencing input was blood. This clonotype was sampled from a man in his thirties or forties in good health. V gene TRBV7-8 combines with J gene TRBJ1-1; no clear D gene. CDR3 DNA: TGTGCCAGCAGCTTAGTGGAGGTGAACACTGAAGCTTTCTTT. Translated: CASSLVEVNTEAFF.